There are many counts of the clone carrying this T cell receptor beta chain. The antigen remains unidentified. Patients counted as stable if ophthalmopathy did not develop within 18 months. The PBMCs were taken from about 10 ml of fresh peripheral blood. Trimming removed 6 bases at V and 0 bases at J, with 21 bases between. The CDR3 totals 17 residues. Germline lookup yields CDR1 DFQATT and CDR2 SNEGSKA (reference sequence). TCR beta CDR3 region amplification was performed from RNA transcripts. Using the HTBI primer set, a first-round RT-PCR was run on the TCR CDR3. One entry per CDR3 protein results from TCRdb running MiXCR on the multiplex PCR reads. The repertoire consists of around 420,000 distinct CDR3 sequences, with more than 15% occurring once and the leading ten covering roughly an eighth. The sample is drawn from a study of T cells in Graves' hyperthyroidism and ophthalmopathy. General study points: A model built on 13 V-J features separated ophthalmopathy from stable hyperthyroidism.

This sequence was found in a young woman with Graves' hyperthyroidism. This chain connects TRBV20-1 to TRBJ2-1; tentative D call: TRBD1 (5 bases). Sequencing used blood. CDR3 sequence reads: CSAAGPRDRFSYNEQFF. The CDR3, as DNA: TGCAGTGCCGCCGGTCCCAGAGACAGATTCTCCTACAATGAGCAGTTCTTC.